This T cell receptor (beta chain) emerged from a study of blood T cell repertoires in COVID-19. V gave up 3 bases and J gave up 0 bases, with 6 bases separating them. This CDR3 spans 14 amino acids. CDR1 and CDR2 from the germline V gene are SEHNR and FQNEAQ (reference sequence). Measured with immunoSEQ multiplex PCR; TCRdb has only the in-frame clones, and not every one. The data hold 110,000 to 150,000 clones, with almost 85% observed a single time. The chain links TRBV7-9 to TRBJ1-3; no reliable D call. The specimen sequenced was peripheral blood. This TCR came from a man aged 45-65 years with acute or convalescent COVID-19. CDR3 region: CASSLSNSGNTIYF. CDR3 in DNA: TGTGCCAGCAGCTTGTCCAACTCTGGAAACACCATATATTTT.